These 9 T cell receptor beta chains were sequenced from one sample in a study of blood T cell repertoires in COVID-19. Profiled with immunoSEQ multiplex PCR; TCRdb holds only in-frame clones, not every one. The sample shows roughly 670,000 clones, 90% of them seen only once. Sequencing used peripheral blood. The receptors were sampled from a woman younger than 35 with acute or convalescent COVID-19.

V is TRBV6-2 or TRBV6-3 and J is TRBJ2-1; no reliable D call. The CDR3 has 15 residues. V was trimmed by 2 bases and J by 0 bases, leaving 8 bases between them. The germline V gene encodes CDR1 MNHEY and CDR2 SVGEGT. CDR3 residues: CASSYPLGSYNEQFF. The CDR3 DNA follows: TGTGCCAGCAGTTACCCCCTAGGCTCCTACAATGAGCAGTTCTTC.

To note about this clone: The CDR3 does not end in the conserved phenylalanine or tryptophan, so this is likely a read error. No DNA is shown, since the ends of the CDR3 on it are uncertain; the CDR3 is the one TCRdb lists. The rearrangement links TRBV7-8 to TRBJ1-2; the table's D call, TRBD1, was not checked against the DNA. The CDR3 has 13 residues if both end residues are counted. From germline, CDR1 is SGHVS and CDR2 FQNEAQ. CDR3 region: CASSLAPDRPLLI.

The gene calls are TRBV27 and TRBJ1-1; perhaps TRBD1 as D (5 bases). CDR1 is MNHEY, CDR2 SMNVEV, per germline (reference sequence). CDR3 size: 14 residues. The V end lost 3 bases, the J end lost 1 base, and 9 bases lay between the germline ends. The CDR3 loop reads CASSFSQGNTEAFF. In DNA form, the CDR3 reads TGTGCCAGCAGTTTTTCGCAGGGGAACACTGAAGCTTTCTTT.

The V call is TRBV12-3 or TRBV12-4, the J call TRBJ1-2, with D unresolved. The CDR3 length is 13 residues. V gave up 7 bases and J gave up 4 bases, with 13 bases separating them. CDR3 DNA: TGTGCCAGCAACCAGTTTGCTGGCTATGGCTACACCTTC. Amino acids: CASNQFAGYGYTF.

This chain uses TRBV5-5 with TRBJ2-1; possibly TRBD1 for D (6 bases). Trimming pared 4 bases from V and 2 bases from J, leaving 10 bases between. The CDR3 has 14 amino acids. Per the germline V gene, CDR1 is SGHKS and CDR2 is YYEKEE (reference sequence). The DNA of the CDR3 is TGTGCCAGCAGCATGGACAGAACCTACAATGAGCAGTTCTTC. This encodes CASSMDRTYNEQFF.

This rearrangement joins TRBV19 to TRBJ2-7; 10 nucleotides line up with TRBD2. Germline assignment: CDR1 LNHDA and CDR2 SQIVND (reference sequence). Trimming cost V 1 base and J 3 bases; bases outside gene matches: 3. This CDR3 spans 15 amino acids. As DNA, the CDR3 is TGTGCCAGTAGTATAGCTCTAGCGGGGGTCTACGAGCAGTACTTC. This gives the protein CASSIALAGVYEQYF.

This clone was found a few times. The chain is built from TRBV18 and TRBJ1-1, with 7 bases matching TRBD1. This CDR3 comprises 16 residues. Trimming at V came to 5 bases and at J to 0 bases, leaving 9 bases not matched to a gene. Germline CDR1 is KGHSH and CDR2 is LQKENI. The CDR3 reads CASSSTDRPMNTEAFF. In nucleotides, the CDR3 is TGTGCCAGCTCATCTACGGACAGGCCTATGAACACTGAAGCTTTCTTT.

This chain joins TRBV6-5 and TRBJ1-1; 7 positions match TRBD1. The CDR3 runs to 16 residues. Germline V gives CDR1 MNHEY, CDR2 SVGAGI. The V and J ends lost 2 bases and 0 bases, in that order; junction bases with no gene match: 6. CDR3: CASSYTRTGLNTEAFF. The CDR3 nucleotides read TGTGCCAGCAGTTACACGCGGACAGGCTTGAACACTGAAGCTTTCTTT.

The DNA for the CDR3 is TGTGCCAGCAGGGGGGACAGCTATGGCTACACCTTC. It specifies CASRGDSYGYTF. This chain joins TRBV6-5 and TRBJ1-2, with 7 bases fitting TRBD1. Germline lookup yields CDR1 MNHEY and CDR2 SVGAGI. This CDR3 contains 12 residues. The junction had 2 bases not matched to a gene; V was cut back by 6 bases and J by 4 bases.